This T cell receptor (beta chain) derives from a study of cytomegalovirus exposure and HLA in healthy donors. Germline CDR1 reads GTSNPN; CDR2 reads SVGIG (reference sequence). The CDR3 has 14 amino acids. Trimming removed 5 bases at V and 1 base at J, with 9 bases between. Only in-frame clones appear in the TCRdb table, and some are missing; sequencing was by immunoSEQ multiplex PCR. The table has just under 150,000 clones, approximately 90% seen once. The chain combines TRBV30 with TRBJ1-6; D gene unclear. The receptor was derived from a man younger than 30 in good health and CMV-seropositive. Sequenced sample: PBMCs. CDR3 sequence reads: CAWRTGSYNSPLHF. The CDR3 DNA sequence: TGTGCCTGGCGGACTGGGTCCTATAATTCACCCCTCCACTTT.